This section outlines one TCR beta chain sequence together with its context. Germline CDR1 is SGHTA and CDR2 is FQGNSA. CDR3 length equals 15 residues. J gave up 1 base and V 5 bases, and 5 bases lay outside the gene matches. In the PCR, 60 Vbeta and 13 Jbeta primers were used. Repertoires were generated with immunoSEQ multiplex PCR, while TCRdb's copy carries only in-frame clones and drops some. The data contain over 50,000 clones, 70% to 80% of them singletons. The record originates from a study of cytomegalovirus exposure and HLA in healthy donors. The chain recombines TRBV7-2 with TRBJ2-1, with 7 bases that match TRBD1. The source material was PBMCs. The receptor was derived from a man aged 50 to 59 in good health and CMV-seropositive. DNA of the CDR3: TGTGCCAGCAGCATCAGACAGGGATCCTACAATGAGCAGTTCTTC. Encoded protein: CASSIRQGSYNEQFF.